These 18 T cell receptor beta chains were all obtained from the same sample, sequenced in a study of cytomegalovirus exposure and HLA in healthy donors. Primers included in the PCR were 60 Vbeta and 13 Jbeta primers. Measured with immunoSEQ multiplex PCR; TCRdb has only the in-frame clones, and not every one. Of roughly 120,000 clones in the sample, just under 70% were seen once. Sequenced sample: PBMCs. The receptors here all came from a woman between 65 and 79 years old in good health and CMV-seropositive.

This rearrangement joins TRBV4-3 to TRBJ2-1; 7 bases are a match to TRBD2. Germline CDR1 LGHNA, CDR2 YSLEER. V lost 2 bases to trimming and J lost 5 bases; unmatched junction nucleotides: 6. The CDR3 runs 15 residues. CDR3 sequence reads: CASSQPLGGDNEQFF. The CDR3 nucleotides read TGCGCCAGCAGCCAACCCCTTGGGGGGGACAATGAGCAGTTCTTC.

The chain joins TRBV5-1 to TRBJ1-6; 7 bases map to TRBD1. The CDR3 totals 15 residues. With V trimmed by 4 bases and J by 9 bases, 10 bases remained unmatched. Germline-derived CDR1 and CDR2 are SGHRS and YFSETQ. DNA for the CDR3: TGCGCCAGCAGCCACGGACAGGTCGAAGGTTCACCCCTCCACTTT. This encodes CASSHGQVEGSPLHF.

In this sample, this clone turned up a few times. The chain joins TRBV11-2 to TRBJ1-4, with TRBD1 matching 7 bases. Germline V gene lookup returns CDR1 SGHAT and CDR2 FQNNGV. This CDR3 has 15 residues. The J segment lost 7 bases and the V segment lost 1 base, leaving 6 bases of the junction unmatched. The DNA for the CDR3 is TGTGCCAGCAGCTTAGGGGCAGGGGGAGGTGAAAAACTGTTTTTT. Residues: CASSLGAGGGEKLFF.

This chain uses TRBV6-5 with TRBJ1-5, with D hard to call. Germline V gene lookup returns CDR1 MNHEY and CDR2 SVGAGI. The ends were cut back, 7 bases at V and 6 bases at J, with 10 bases in the middle. CDR3 length: 12 residues. CDR3 region: CASKEVGQPQHF. DNA for the CDR3: TGTGCCAGCAAAGAAGTCGGTCAGCCCCAGCATTTT.

The chain combines TRBV7-8 with TRBJ1-5, with 7 nucleotides matching TRBD1. The CDR3 is made up of 15 amino acids. Germline CDR1 and CDR2: SGHVS and FQNEAQ. Germline trimming cut 4 bases from V and 0 bases from J; bases unmatched to any gene: 3. The CDR3 sequence is CASSSGTVSNQPQHF. The DNA of the CDR3 is TGTGCCAGCAGCTCCGGGACAGTTAGCAATCAGCCCCAGCATTTT.

This clone was detected only a few times. The chain combines TRBV6-5 with TRBJ1-2; D perhaps matches TRBD1 (5 bases). Deletions cut 0 bases from V and 7 bases from J, with 15 bases between. This CDR3 has 15 amino acids. The V gene's germline CDR1 is MNHEY and CDR2 SVGAGI. The CDR3 here is CASSYSFQGSAGYTF. CDR3 DNA sequence: TGTGCCAGCAGTTACTCGTTCCAGGGAAGCGCTGGCTACACCTTC.

The CDR3 DNA is TGTGCCAGCAGTATAGGACAGGGCAACACAGATACGCAGTATTTT. Protein sequence: CASSIGQGNTDTQYF. V is TRBV2 and J is TRBJ2-3, with 8 bases matching TRBD1. Trimming removed 5 bases from V and 2 bases from J; junction bases left unmatched: 6. This CDR3 is built from 15 residues. Germline V gene lookup returns CDR1 SNHLY and CDR2 FYNNEI.

The gene calls are TRBV29-1 and TRBJ2-1; D perhaps matches TRBD2 (5 bases). Germline loops: CDR1 SQVTM, CDR2 ANQGSEA. The CDR3 runs to 12 residues. The V end lost 5 bases, the J end lost 7 bases, and 12 bases lay between the germline ends. The CDR3 protein is CSVSAGRNEQFF. In DNA form, the CDR3 reads TGCAGCGTTTCCGCGGGTCGGAATGAGCAGTTCTTC.

The rearrangement uses TRBV30 and TRBJ2-2; 10 bases map to TRBD2. V was pared by 0 bases and J by 5 bases, with 18 bases of the junction left unmatched. The CDR3 runs to 20 residues. Germline V gene data show CDR1 as GTSNPN and CDR2 as SVGIG (reference sequence). CDR3 nucleotides: TGTGCCTGGAGTGTACATACCCCCCGGTTAGCGGGGGGACCAACCGGGGAGCTGTTTTTT. Translating it yields CAWSVHTPRLAGGPTGELFF.

The table lists this clone with a count of one. V usage is TRBV13 and J usage is TRBJ1-2; 7 nucleotides align to TRBD1. Germline V gene data show CDR1 as PRHDT and CDR2 as FYEKMQ (reference sequence). The ends lost 2 bases at V and 0 bases at J; junction bases unmatched: 3. The CDR3 loop spans 15 amino acids. This CDR3 is CASSLLGTANYGYTF. CDR3 nucleotides: TGTGCCAGCAGCTTACTCGGGACAGCTAACTATGGCTACACCTTC. The variable domain in full, completed from reference TRBV13 and TRBJ1-2, reads AAGVIQSPRHLIKEKRETATLKCYPIPRHDTVYWYQQGPGQDPQFLISFYEKMQSDKGSIPDRFSAQQFSDYHSELNMSSLELGDSALYFCASSLLGTANYGYTFGSGTRLTVV.

This chain connects TRBV7-9 to TRBJ2-3, with a weak D call TRBD2 (6 bases). The CDR3 loop spans 15 amino acids. Trimming removed 5 bases from V and 8 bases from J, with 20 bases in between. Germline CDR1 SEHNR, CDR2 FQNEAQ (reference sequence). The CDR3 here is CASSISGLEYSTQYF. The CDR3 coding sequence is TGTGCCAGCAGCATCTCGGGACTGGAATATAGTACGCAGTATTTT.

This clone was picked up one time. The CDR3 sequence is CASSPPAGANVLTF. The CDR3 DNA is TGTGCCAGCAGCCCCCCCGCGGGGGCCAACGTCCTGACTTTC. V gene TRBV7-2 combines with J gene TRBJ2-6; D unresolved. Trimming shortened V by 5 bases and J by 4 bases, and 9 bases separated the two germline ends. Germline V gives CDR1 SGHTA, CDR2 FQGNSA. CDR3 length: 14 amino acids.

The V and J genes are TRBV10-1 and TRBJ2-2; D possibly corresponds to TRBD1 (6 bases). This CDR3 region has 14 residues. V dropped 5 bases and J dropped 7 bases, with 14 bases sitting between them. CDR1 and CDR2 (germline): WNHNN, SYGVQD (reference sequence). The CDR3 here is CASSPTGSGGELFF. The CDR3 nucleotides read TGCGCCAGCAGTCCGACAGGTTCGGGCGGGGAGCTGTTTTTT.

The chain carries TRBV27 and TRBJ1-1; D unclear. The germline V and J ends were trimmed by 3 bases and 7 bases, with 21 bases remaining between them. Germline CDR1 is MNHEY and CDR2 is SMNVEV (reference sequence). The length of the CDR3 is 16 residues. The CDR3: CASSLPGRAGIGEAFF. CDR3 sequence (DNA): TGTGCCAGCAGTTTGCCAGGCCGCGCGGGTATAGGTGAAGCTTTCTTT.

The chain links TRBV12-5 to TRBJ2-1; D unclear. The CDR3 consists of 12 residues. CDR1 is LGHNT and CDR2 is FRNRAP in the germline V gene. Trimming left V 1 base short and J 6 bases short, with 4 bases between. The CDR3 nucleotides read TGTGCTAGTGGTTTGGGAGGCAATGAGCAGTTCTTC. Amino acid sequence: CASGLGGNEQFF. Drawing the rest from reference TRBV12-5 and TRBJ2-1, the complete variable domain is DARVTQTPRHKVTEMGQEVTMRCQPILGHNTVFWYRQTMMQGLELLAYFRNRAPLDDSGMPKDRFSAEMPDATLATLKIQPSEPRDSAVYFCASGLGGNEQFFGPGTRLTVL.

The sample holds one count of this clone. The identical CDR3 is also encoded by other nucleotide sequences in the sample. The J gene is TRBJ1-2, the V gene TRBV7-9; D remains ambiguous. The CDR3 is 13 residues long. Germline V lookup: CDR1 SEHNR, CDR2 FQNEAQ (reference sequence). Trimming cost V 0 bases and J 8 bases, with 10 bases left between them. The CDR3 DNA reads TGTGCCAGCAGCTTAGCGGAGAGGGAGGGCTACACCTTC. Translated: CASSLAEREGYTF.

This sequence joins TRBV4-3 and TRBJ1-4; 7 bases agree with TRBD1. Germline loops: CDR1 LGHNA, CDR2 YSLEER. V trimming: 4 bases; J trimming: 0 bases; junction bases outside the gene matches: 5. The CDR3 contains 16 residues. CDR3 sequence reads: CASSPWDRATNEKLFF. Written as DNA, the CDR3 is TGCGCCAGCAGCCCGTGGGACAGAGCAACTAATGAAAAACTGTTTTTT.

In its sample, this clone was seen a few times. The chain has TRBV10-2 and TRBJ1-5; no definite D call. Germline values: CDR1 WSHSY, CDR2 SAAADI. The CDR3 runs to 15 residues. V was trimmed by 3 bases and J by 0 bases, leaving 9 bases between them. The CDR3 sequence: CASSDRGYSNQPQHF. For the CDR3, the DNA is TGCGCCAGCAGTGATCGGGGATATAGCAATCAGCCCCAGCATTTT.